Presented here are 26 T cell receptor beta chains from one specimen sequenced in a study of chemoradiotherapy in HPV16-positive cancers. Assay used: immunoSEQ multiplex PCR; TCRdb lists only in-frame clones, some missing. Counted here are 5,200 or so clones, approximately 84% occurring once; the ten biggest clones make up roughly 15%. This specimen consisted of tumor tissue, obtained from a patient who underwent chemoradiotherapy. These TCRs come from a human donor with HPV-associated anogenital cancer.

This chain links TRBV2 with TRBJ1-2; tentative D call: TRBD1 (6 bases). The germline V gene encodes CDR1 SNHLY and CDR2 FYNNEI. The CDR3 sequence is 14 residues long. Trimming removed 6 bases from V and 7 bases from J, with 18 bases in between. CDR3 nucleotide sequence: TGTGCCAGCAGGGAGACAGGTTGGAAGGGTGGCTACACCTTC. Its translation is CASRETGWKGGYTF. The complete variable domain, with remaining parts taken from reference TRBV2 and TRBJ1-2, reads EPEVTQTPSHQVTQMGQEVILRCVPISNHLYFYWYRQILGQKVEFLVSFYNNEISEKSEIFDDQFSVERPDGSNFTLKIRSTKLEDSAMYFCASRETGWKGGYTFGSGTRLTVV.

V is TRBV28 and J is TRBJ1-2, with D possibly matching TRBD1 (5 bases). V lost 5 bases to trimming and J lost 4 bases, with 17 bases between them. There are 15 residues in the CDR3. From germline, CDR1 is MDHEN and CDR2 SYDVKM. CDR3 protein: CASSPLPDRIYGYTF. CDR3 DNA: TGTGCCAGCAGTCCCCTCCCAGACAGAATCTATGGCTACACCTTC.

This clone has only one observation. The V and J genes are TRBV28 and TRBJ2-6; the D gene could be TRBD1 or TRBD2 (6 bases each). Trimming left V 5 bases short and J 0 bases short, with 14 bases between. CDR3 length equals 17 residues. Germline CDR1 MDHEN, CDR2 SYDVKM. CDR3: CASSRRGTYSGANVLTF. CDR3 bases: TGTGCCAGCAGTCGCCGGGGGACATACTCTGGGGCCAACGTCCTGACTTTC.

This chain joins TRBV13 and TRBJ2-3, with D possibly being TRBD1 (5 bases). The CDR3 consists of 15 residues. The germline V and J ends were trimmed by 7 bases and 6 bases, with 20 bases remaining between them. Germline V CDR1 and CDR2: PRHDT, FYEKMQ (reference sequence). The CDR3 DNA follows: TGTGCCAGCACCAAGGGGATGTCGGCACGGGATACGCAGTATTTT. Protein sequence: CASTKGMSARDTQYF.

The chain combines TRBV30 with TRBJ2-1, with D perhaps matching TRBD1 (5 bases). There are 13 residues in the CDR3. Germline-derived CDR1 and CDR2 are GTSNPN and SVGIG (reference sequence). V was trimmed by 5 bases and J by 7 bases, leaving 15 bases between them. DNA for the CDR3: TGTGCCTGGTGGTTTGGGGCCGGGAATGAGCAGTTCTTC. Translating gives CAWWFGAGNEQFF.

The V gene is TRBV25-1, the J gene TRBJ2-7; perhaps TRBD2 as D (7 bases). V was shortened by 10 bases and J by 2 bases, with 15 bases between the two germline ends. CDR3 size: 13 residues. Germline V lookup: CDR1 MGHDK, CDR2 SYGVNS. CDR3 nucleotide sequence: TGTGCCACAACGAGGGGGGGTCCCTACGAGCAGTACTTC. Translated: CATTRGGPYEQYF.

As to this clone: One end of the junction does not line up with germline, which may come from a read error. The chain employs TRBV6-5 and TRBJ2-1; the D gene is possibly TRBD1 (6 bases). CDR3 length: 16 amino acids. Germline CDR1 is MNHEY and CDR2 is SVGAGI. This CDR3 reads CASSYHRQVDYTEQFF. The CDR3 DNA is TGTGCCAGCAGTTACCACCGACAGGTGGATTACACTGAGCAGTTCTTC.

The chain joins TRBV5-1 to TRBJ2-7; 9 bases are a match to TRBD2. CDR3 length: 15 amino acids. J gave up 3 bases and V 2 bases, and 6 bases lay outside the gene matches. The germline gives CDR1 SGHRS, CDR2 YFSETQ. The CDR3 bases are TGCGCCAGCAGCTTAGCTAGCGGGGAGAACTACGAGCAGTACTTC. Protein sequence: CASSLASGENYEQYF.

The chain uses TRBV6-5 and TRBJ1-3; D remains ambiguous. The CDR3 runs 14 residues. Trimming took off 6 bases at V and 1 base at J, with 10 bases between the two ends. Germline CDR1 and CDR2: MNHEY and SVGAGI. The CDR3 DNA reads TGTGCCAGCAGAAAAACGGGGTCTGGAAACACCATATATTTT. Encoded protein: CASRKTGSGNTIYF.

The chain is built from TRBV27 and TRBJ2-7; D might be TRBD1 or TRBD2, each matching 5 bases. The CDR3 length is 14 residues. Germline V CDR1 and CDR2: MNHEY, SMNVEV (reference sequence). V lost 5 bases and J 4 bases, leaving 15 bases between the germline ends. CDR3 DNA sequence: TGTGCCAGCAGTCCGACGGGGCCCGTATACGAGCAGTACTTC. This translates into CASSPTGPVYEQYF.

V is TRBV19 and J is TRBJ1-4, with D possibly TRBD1 on 5 matching bases. The CDR3 is 15 residues long. CDR1 is LNHDA and CDR2 is SQIVND in the germline V gene (reference sequence). Trimming shortened V by 5 bases and J by 8 bases, and 18 bases separated the two germline ends. The CDR3 reads CASSSGDGRGEKLFF. The CDR3 coding sequence is TGTGCCAGTAGTTCGGGGGACGGAAGAGGAGAAAAACTGTTTTTT.

The chain is built from TRBV6-5 and TRBJ2-3; TRBD2 agrees at 7 bases. This CDR3 spans 14 amino acids. Germline values: CDR1 MNHEY, CDR2 SVGAGI. Trimming removed 6 bases from V and 2 bases from J; junction bases left unmatched: 5. The CDR3 region has the DNA TGTGCCAGCAGACCGGGACTAAACACAGATACGCAGTATTTT. It specifies CASRPGLNTDTQYF.

The chain is built from TRBV2 and TRBJ1-4; 10 bases align to TRBD1. The V gene's germline CDR1 is SNHLY and CDR2 FYNNEI. With 5 bases clipped from V and 4 bases from J, the junction kept 7 bases outside the gene matches. The CDR3 covers 16 residues. The CDR3 sequence: CASSRDRGPLNEKLFF. Here the CDR3 DNA reads TGTGCCAGCAGTAGGGACAGGGGCCCTCTTAATGAAAAACTGTTTTTT.

V usage is TRBV9 and J usage is TRBJ1-3, with unresolved D. V lost 0 bases and J lost 2, with 6 bases in between. Germline V gene sequence: CDR1 SGDLS, CDR2 YYNGEE. The CDR3 extends over 14 amino acids. CDR3 sequence (DNA): TGTGCCAGCAGCGTAGGCCCTACTGGAAACACCATATATTTT. It codes for CASSVGPTGNTIYF.

By sample fraction, this clone is large. The chain is built from TRBV5-1 and TRBJ1-1, with TRBD1 as a possible D gene (5 bases). The V and J ends lost 0 bases and 5 bases respectively, with 8 bases between them. CDR3 length equals 13 residues. Germline lookup yields CDR1 SGHRS and CDR2 YFSETQ. The chain's CDR3 is CASSLAGKTEAFF. The DNA of the CDR3 is TGCGCCAGCAGCTTGGCAGGGAAAACTGAAGCTTTCTTT.

V usage is TRBV29-1 and J usage is TRBJ2-1; the D is unclear. The CDR3 has 14 residues. Trimming cost V 1 base and J 0 bases, with 7 bases left between them. Germline values: CDR1 SQVTM, CDR2 ANQGSEA. CDR3 DNA sequence: TGCAGCGTTGAAGGAGCAAGCTCCTACAATGAGCAGTTCTTC. The encoded protein is CSVEGASSYNEQFF.

This rearrangement joins TRBV19 to TRBJ1-1; tentative D call: TRBD1 (5 bases). The CDR3 is 17 amino acids. Trimming took 3 bases from V and 1 from J, leaving 18 bases between them. Germline CDR1 and CDR2: LNHDA and SQIVND (reference sequence). CDR3 DNA: TGTGCCAGTAGTATCCCCGACAAGGGGCCATGGAACACTGAAGCTTTCTTT. It yields the protein CASSIPDKGPWNTEAFF.

The rearrangement links TRBV11-2 to TRBJ2-2; D call uncertain. Germline values: CDR1 SGHAT, CDR2 FQNNGV. V was shortened by 2 bases and J by 1 base, with 5 bases between the two germline ends. The CDR3 is 14 amino acids. CDR3 loop: CASSLQLNTGELFF. The CDR3 region has the DNA TGTGCCAGCAGCTTACAGCTGAACACCGGGGAGCTGTTTTTT.

J is TRBJ1-5 and V is TRBV11-1; 9 bases match TRBD1. Trimming removed 5 bases from V and 10 bases from J; junction bases left unmatched: 6. Germline lookup yields CDR1 SGHAT and CDR2 FQDESV (reference sequence). The CDR3 loop spans 13 amino acids. As DNA, the CDR3 is TGTGCCAGCAGCGAGGACAGGGGAACTCCCCAGCATTTT. Its protein product is CASSEDRGTPQHF.

The chain carries TRBV2 and TRBJ2-7, with no clear D. CDR1 and CDR2 from the germline V gene are SNHLY and FYNNEI. The germline V and J ends were trimmed by 3 bases and 4 bases, with 10 bases remaining between them. The CDR3 spans 13 residues. This chain's CDR3 is CASSDLGRYEQYF. DNA of the CDR3: TGTGCCAGCAGTGACCTTGGTCGTTACGAGCAGTACTTC.

This chain uses TRBV5-1 with TRBJ2-3, with D possibly TRBD1 on 6 matching bases. Germline assignment: CDR1 SGHRS and CDR2 YFSETQ. The length of the CDR3 is 12 residues. Trimming pared 4 bases from V and 12 bases from J, leaving 15 bases between. CDR3 in DNA: TGCGCCAGCAGCCCTGTGAGGGGGTACCAGTATTTT. Translating gives CASSPVRGYQYF. The full variable domain, completed using reference TRBV5-1 and TRBJ2-3, is KAGVTQTPRYLIKTRGQQVTLSCSPISGHRSVSWYQQTPGQGLQFLFEYFSETQRNKGNFPGRFSGRQFSNSRSEMNVSTLELGDSALYLCASSPVRGYQYFGPGTRLTVL.

The chain combines TRBV19 with TRBJ1-2, with a tentative D call TRBD1 (6 bases). V lost 5 bases and J 5 bases, leaving 15 bases between the germline ends. CDR1 and CDR2 (germline): LNHDA, SQIVND (reference sequence). This CDR3 comprises 14 residues. The CDR3 DNA follows: TGTGCCAGTAGTCCGTCGGGGGGGGCGTATGGCTACACCTTC. As protein: CASSPSGGAYGYTF. The variable domain in full, completed from reference TRBV19 and TRBJ1-2, reads DGGITQSPKYLFRKEGQNVTLSCEQNLNHDAMYWYRQDPGQGLRLIYYSQIVNDFQKGDIAEGYSVSREKKESFPLTVTSAQKNPTAFYLCASSPSGGAYGYTFGSGTRLTVV.

In this sample, this clone turned up once. One end of the junction is discordant with germline, which a read error may explain. V usage is TRBV14 and J usage is TRBJ1-1; D remains unclear. CDR1 is SGHDN and CDR2 is FVKESK in the germline V gene. The CDR3 runs to 10 residues. The chain's CDR3 is CASSQEVADF. The CDR3, as DNA: TGTGCCAGCAGCCAAGAGGTGGCGGACTTT.

The chain uses TRBV25-1 and TRBJ1-1; D may be TRBD1 (5 bases). From germline, CDR1 is MGHDK and CDR2 SYGVNS. The CDR3 length is 17 residues. The V end was cut by 1 base, the J end by 1 base, with 16 bases between. The CDR3 reads CASSEFARGGGNTEAFF. Here the CDR3 DNA reads TGTGCCAGCAGTGAATTCGCTAGGGGTGGAGGGAACACTGAAGCTTTCTTT. Combining the CDR3 with reference TRBV25-1 and TRBJ1-1 gives the whole variable domain EADIYQTPRYLVIGTGKKITLECSQTMGHDKMYWYQQDPGMELHLIHYSYGVNSTEKGDLSSESTVSRIRTEHFPLTLESARPSHTSQYLCASSEFARGGGNTEAFFGQGTRLTVV.

This clone has just a few counts. The chain employs TRBV29-1 and TRBJ2-7; TRBD1 agrees at 9 bases. V was pared by 4 bases and J by 3 bases, with 7 bases of the junction left unmatched. The germline V gene has CDR1 SQVTM and CDR2 ANQGSEA. CDR3 length: 14 amino acids. This CDR3 reads CSVGDREKSYEQYF. DNA of the CDR3: TGCAGCGTTGGGGACAGGGAAAAAAGCTACGAGCAGTACTTC.

The rearrangement uses TRBV5-4 and TRBJ2-3; D is perhaps TRBD2 (6 bases). The germline V gene has CDR1 SGHNT and CDR2 YYREEE (reference sequence). The CDR3 runs 14 residues. The V and J ends lost 4 bases and 2 bases respectively, with 11 bases between them. The chain's CDR3 is CASSRRDSTDTQYF. In nucleotides, the CDR3 is TGTGCCAGCAGCCGTCGGGACTCCACAGATACGCAGTATTTT.